The present entry profiles one TCR beta chain with its context. The trim removed 2 bases at V and 5 bases at J, leaving 3 bases unmatched. The length of the CDR3 is 16 residues. The data were taken from a study of blood T cells in healthy people across ages. Primers used in a second PCR of roughly 7 to 12 cycles were a sample-barcoded 5' primer and a J-beta primer mix. TCRdb itself ran the 5' RACE reads through MiXCR, one entry per CDR3 protein. Of 1.5 million or so distinct CDR3 sequences in the sample, approximately 40% were seen once. The source material was blood. V and J are TRBV12-3 or TRBV12-4 and TRBJ2-1, with TRBD2 identical over 13 bases. This clonotype was obtained from a woman younger than 30 in good health. The CDR3 is CASSLRTSGGHNEQFF. In nucleotides, the CDR3 is TGTGCCAGCAGTTTAAGGACTAGCGGGGGTCACAATGAGCAGTTCTTC.